The following is a TCR beta chain sequence with its context. As yet, its antigen is unknown. This specimen belongs to a study of graft-versus-host responses after intestinal transplantation. Study-wide results and caveats: Analysis identified GvH clones in recipient marrow, with some appearing first in ileum or blood.

The ends were cut back, 2 bases at V and 0 bases at J, with 8 bases in the middle. This CDR3 comprises 14 residues. In germline, CDR1 is SGHNT, CDR2 YYREEE (reference sequence). The assay was immunoSEQ multiplex PCR, and TCRdb's table has in-frame clones only and misses some. The repertoire holds about 27,000 clones, less than 90% seen once, with approximately 1.2% in the top ten. The chain joins TRBV5-4 to TRBJ1-2, with a possible D match to TRBD1 (6 bases). This TCR was recovered from a human patient who received an intestinal transplant, so some T cells may come from the graft donor. The source was PBMCs, collected about 27 days after intestinal transplant. DNA of the CDR3: TGTGCCAGCAGCTTCTGGACAGCTAACTATGGCTACACCTTC. Its protein is CASSFWTANYGYTF.